Presented here are 23 T cell receptor beta chains from one specimen sequenced in a study of blood T cell repertoires in COVID-19 (TCRdb year 2020). Library prep was done by the immunoSEQ multiplex PCR assay. Imported from immuneACCESS, the table was reduced by TCRdb to in-frame sequences with V and J called. These copies leave out some clones; in studies compared against another copy, an unresolved V gene accounts for under half, and the cause of the remainder is not known. The sample profile shows fewer than 250,000 clones; approximately 84% of them were found once. Together, the top ten hold under 5% of the sample. The specimen sequenced was peripheral blood. The receptors derive from a man aged 45-65 years with acute or convalescent COVID-19.

The V and J genes are TRBV6-5 and TRBJ2-1; no definite D call. From germline, CDR1 is MNHEY and CDR2 SVGAGI. This CDR3 is built from 13 residues. V was trimmed by 5 bases and J by 3 bases, leaving 8 bases between them. The DNA of the CDR3 is TGTGCCAGCAGTACATATGGCTACAATGAGCAGTTCTTC. This encodes CASSTYGYNEQFF.

This chain uses TRBV28 with TRBJ2-6; 8 positions match TRBD2. The CDR3 runs to 15 residues. Germline CDR1 is MDHEN and CDR2 is SYDVKM. V dropped 7 bases and J dropped 2; count of bases not matched to a gene: 4. The CDR3 DNA reads as TGTGCCAGCACGACAGCGGGAGCTGGGGCCAACGTCCTGACTTTC. This translates into CASTTAGAGANVLTF.

The rearrangement links TRBV6-6 to TRBJ2-2; D may be TRBD1 (7 bases). This CDR3 contains 18 residues. Trimming removed 5 bases from V and 6 bases from J, with 25 bases in between. Germline CDR1 is MNHNY and CDR2 is SVGAGI (reference sequence). The CDR3 protein is CASSLQGAGQFFAGELFF. Here the CDR3 DNA reads TGTGCCAGCAGTCTCCAAGGGGCGGGACAGTTTTTTGCCGGGGAGCTGTTTTTT.

CDR3 protein: CASSATSNRGTYEQYF. CDR3 bases: TGTGCCAGCAGCGCGACCTCTAACAGGGGTACCTACGAGCAGTACTTC. The chain links TRBV9 to TRBJ2-7; 7 bases line up with TRBD1. Germline values: CDR1 SGDLS, CDR2 YYNGEE. The ends lost 3 bases at V and 2 bases at J; junction bases unmatched: 11. The CDR3 runs 16 residues.

The chain carries TRBV12-3 or TRBV12-4 and TRBJ1-2; the D is unclear. Trimming shortened V by 3 bases and J by 7 bases, and 12 bases separated the two germline ends. The CDR3 spans 13 residues. CDR3: CASSLAPLIGYTF. DNA of the CDR3: TGTGCCAGCAGTTTGGCCCCTTTAATTGGCTACACCTTC.

V is TRBV10-3 and J is TRBJ2-7; TRBD1 matches at 7 bases. CDR1 is ENHRY and CDR2 is SYGVKD in the germline V gene. The CDR3 sequence is 13 residues long. The V gene end was trimmed by 7 bases and the J gene end by 3 bases; junction bases not matched to a gene: 6. Here the CDR3 DNA reads TGTGCCATCAATACAGGGGCCGGCTACGAGCAGTACTTC. Translated, it gives CAINTGAGYEQYF.

V and J are TRBV27 and TRBJ2-1; 7 nucleotides agree with TRBD2. Germline loops: CDR1 MNHEY, CDR2 SMNVEV (reference sequence). CDR3 length: 15 residues. V dropped 4 bases and J dropped 3; count of bases not matched to a gene: 6. This CDR3 reads CASSSGPGGYNEQFF. CDR3 DNA sequence: TGTGCCAGCAGTTCGGGACCGGGGGGCTACAATGAGCAGTTCTTC.

This clone was counted once. The CDR3 sequence: CASSNGQAGANVLTF. Here the CDR3 DNA reads TGTGCCAGCAGTAACGGACAGGCTGGGGCCAACGTCCTGACTTTC. This sequence joins TRBV28 and TRBJ2-6; 7 nucleotides line up with TRBD1. V shed 5 bases, J shed 2 bases, and the junction held 3 bases outside the gene matches. Germline V gene lookup returns CDR1 MDHEN and CDR2 SYDVKM. This CDR3 has 15 amino acids.

The chain has TRBV12-1 and TRBJ1-3; the listed D gene, TRBD1, was not tested against the DNA. TRBV12-1 is shown as a pseudogene. The CDR3 spans 18 residues. CDR3 region: CASSGQTGVLGSGNTIYF. The DNA for the CDR3 is TGTGCCAGCAGTGGACAGACTGGGGTTCTAGGATCTGGAAACACCATATATTTT.

This chain uses TRBV5-1 with TRBJ1-2; D might be TRBD1 (5 bases). The CDR3 length is 14 residues. The V end lost 4 bases, the J end lost 2 bases, and 12 bases lay between the germline ends. CDR1 SGHRS and CDR2 YFSETQ come from the germline V gene. The CDR3 DNA reads as TGCGCCAGCAGCCCAATCCAGGGAAACTATGGCTACACCTTC. It is translated as CASSPIQGNYGYTF.

This clone occurred many times. The V and J genes are TRBV11-2 and TRBJ2-3; D is undetermined. Germline CDR1 and CDR2: SGHAT and FQNNGV. CDR3 size: 13 residues. Trimming removed 2 bases at V and 2 bases at J, with 5 bases between. The CDR3 is CASSLSVTDTQYF. CDR3 DNA sequence: TGTGCCAGCAGCTTATCTGTCACAGATACGCAGTATTTT.

The gene calls are TRBV5-8 and TRBJ1-1; the D gene is possibly TRBD1 (6 bases). Germline lookup yields CDR1 SGHTS and CDR2 YDEGEE. V gave up 4 bases and J gave up 1 base, with 14 bases separating them. The CDR3 runs 15 residues. Here the CDR3 DNA reads TGTGCCAGCAGCCGGGGGGCGGACGAGAACACTGAAGCTTTCTTT. Protein: CASSRGADENTEAFF.

This clone occurred once. The chain links TRBV6-1 to TRBJ1-5, with D perhaps TRBD1 (5 bases). The V and J ends lost 2 bases and 0 bases respectively, with 11 bases between them. CDR3 length equals 16 residues. The germline gives CDR1 MNHNS, CDR2 SASEGT. The CDR3 DNA follows: TGTGCCAGCAGTGAATGGGGCCATAATAGCAATCAGCCCCAGCATTTT. Amino acids: CASSEWGHNSNQPQHF.

This chain joins TRBV19 and TRBJ1-3; 8 bases align to TRBD1. V shed 7 bases and J 0 bases; nucleotides not matched to a gene: 8. CDR3 size: 16 residues. Germline V lookup: CDR1 LNHDA, CDR2 SQIVND (reference sequence). CDR3 nucleotides: TGTGCCAGTAAAGACCGGGGACAGGCCTCTGGAAACACCATATATTTT. Translated: CASKDRGQASGNTIYF.

There are a few counts of this clone. The chain recombines TRBV18 with TRBJ2-7; D ambiguous. Germline-derived CDR1 and CDR2 are KGHSH and LQKENI. Trimming removed 6 bases from V and 2 bases from J, with 14 bases in between. The CDR3 is made up of 14 amino acids. CDR3 protein: CASSSSSSAYEQYF. In nucleotides, the CDR3 is TGTGCCAGCTCGTCTTCCTCGTCCGCCTACGAGCAGTACTTC.

The rearrangement joins TRBV24-1 to TRBJ2-5; D is undetermined. The germline V and J ends were trimmed by 4 bases and 2 bases, with 13 bases remaining between them. In germline, CDR1 is KGHDR, CDR2 SFDVKD. The CDR3 sequence is 15 residues long. This CDR3 is CATSDAEYYQETQYF. CDR3 in DNA: TGTGCCACCAGTGACGCCGAGTATTATCAAGAGACCCAGTACTTC.

This rearrangement joins TRBV6-5 to TRBJ2-7, with 10 bases fitting TRBD1. With 4 bases clipped from V and 1 base from J, the junction kept 7 bases outside the gene matches. This CDR3 comprises 16 residues. Germline V gene sequence: CDR1 MNHEY, CDR2 SVGAGI. The CDR3 DNA is TGTGCCAGCAGTTTCGGAGGGGACAGGGGATCCTACGAGCAGTACTTC. It is translated as CASSFGGDRGSYEQYF.

This chain connects TRBV18 to TRBJ1-2; D uncertain. Trimming left V 4 bases short and J 2 bases short, with 8 bases between. The CDR3 totals 13 residues. Germline lookup yields CDR1 KGHSH and CDR2 LQKENI. The CDR3 DNA is TGTGCCAGCTCACGCGAGGGAAACTATGGCTACACCTTC. This gives the protein CASSREGNYGYTF.

The gene calls are TRBV6-5 and TRBJ2-7, with TRBD1 matching 7 bases. J gave up 0 bases and V 7 bases, and 6 bases lay outside the gene matches. This CDR3 is 14 amino acids long. CDR1 and CDR2 (germline): MNHEY, SVGAGI. The CDR3 region has the DNA TGTGCCAGCAAAGGGGGACAGAGCTCCTACGAGCAGTACTTC. Its protein is CASKGGQSSYEQYF.

J is TRBJ1-2 and V is TRBV9; 10 bases fit TRBD1. This CDR3 comprises 13 residues. The germline V gene has CDR1 SGDLS and CDR2 YYNGEE. V shed 3 bases and J 10 bases; nucleotides not matched to a gene: 6. In DNA form, the CDR3 reads TGTGCCAGCAGCGCTCGGACAGGGGGTGACTACACCTTC. It yields the protein CASSARTGGDYTF.

This clone turned up a few times. The chain joins TRBV19 to TRBJ1-6, with TRBD1 identical over 10 bases. Germline V gene sequence: CDR1 LNHDA, CDR2 SQIVND (reference sequence). With 5 bases clipped from V and 7 bases from J, the junction kept 8 bases outside the gene matches. The CDR3 consists of 16 residues. Written as DNA, the CDR3 is TGTGCCAGTAGTCCCCAGACAGGGGGCAGGAATTCACCCCTCCACTTT. It specifies CASSPQTGGRNSPLHF.

The chain uses TRBV15 and TRBJ2-1, with TRBD1 identical over 9 bases. CDR1 LNHNV and CDR2 YYDKDF come from the germline V gene (reference sequence). The V gene end was trimmed by 2 bases and the J gene end by 4 bases; junction bases not matched to a gene: 3. The CDR3 is 15 amino acids. Here the CDR3 DNA reads TGTGCCACCAGCAGACGGGACAGGGAATACAATGAGCAGTTCTTC. Its protein is CATSRRDREYNEQFF.

The CDR3 DNA reads as TGTGCCAGTAGTATCTTTGCGGGAGGGTACACAGATACGCAGTATTTT. Its protein is CASSIFAGGYTDTQYF. The chain couples TRBV19 to TRBJ2-3; 9 bases fit TRBD2. The germline CDR1 and CDR2 sequences are LNHDA and SQIVND (reference sequence). The junction had 6 bases not matched to a gene; V was cut back by 3 bases and J by 2 bases. This CDR3 comprises 16 residues.